This T cell receptor beta chain was documented in a study of T cells in localized non-small cell lung cancer. Here immunoSEQ multiplex PCR was the method, and the copy in TCRdb shows in-frame clones only, minus some. The sample contains around 15,000 clones, roughly 89% of which appear only once. V lost 3 bases, J lost 5 bases, and 16 bases lay in between. This CDR3 is 15 amino acids long. CDR1 is SEHNR and CDR2 is FQNEAQ in the germline V gene (reference sequence). The sample here was peripheral blood mononuclear cells, taken before any cancer treatment. The clonotype originates from a woman between 35 and 70 years old with stage III lung adenocarcinoma. V and J are TRBV7-9 and TRBJ1-1; D gene unclear. The CDR3 region is CASSFLAVGETEAFF. The CDR3 DNA reads TGTGCCAGCAGCTTTTTGGCAGTCGGGGAGACTGAAGCTTTCTTT.